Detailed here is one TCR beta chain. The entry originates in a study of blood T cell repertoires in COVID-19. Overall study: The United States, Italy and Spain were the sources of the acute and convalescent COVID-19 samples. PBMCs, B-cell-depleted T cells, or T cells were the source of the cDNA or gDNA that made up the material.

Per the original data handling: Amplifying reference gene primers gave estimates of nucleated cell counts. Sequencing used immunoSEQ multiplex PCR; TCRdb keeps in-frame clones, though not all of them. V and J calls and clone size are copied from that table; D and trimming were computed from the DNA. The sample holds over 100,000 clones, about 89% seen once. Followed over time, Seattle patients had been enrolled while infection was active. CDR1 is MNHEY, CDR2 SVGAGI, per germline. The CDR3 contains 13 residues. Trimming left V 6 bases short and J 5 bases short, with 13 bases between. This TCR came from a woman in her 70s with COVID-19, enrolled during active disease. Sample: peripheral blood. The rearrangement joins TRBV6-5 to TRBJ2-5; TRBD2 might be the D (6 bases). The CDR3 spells CASRREREETQYF. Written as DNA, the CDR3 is TGTGCCAGCAGGCGGGAACGGGAGGAGACCCAGTACTTC.